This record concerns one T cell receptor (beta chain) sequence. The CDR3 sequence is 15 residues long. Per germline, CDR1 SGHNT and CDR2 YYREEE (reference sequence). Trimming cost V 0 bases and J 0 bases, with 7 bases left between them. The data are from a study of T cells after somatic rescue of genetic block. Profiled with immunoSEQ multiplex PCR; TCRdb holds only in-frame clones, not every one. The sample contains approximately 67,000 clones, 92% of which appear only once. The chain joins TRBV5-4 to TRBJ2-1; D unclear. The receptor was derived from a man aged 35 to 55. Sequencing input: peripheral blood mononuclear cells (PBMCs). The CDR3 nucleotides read TGTGCCAGCAGCTTGGGGCAGAGCTCCTACAATGAGCAGTTCTTC. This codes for CASSLGQSSYNEQFF.